Detailed here is one T cell receptor beta chain. The antigen remains undetermined. The sample is drawn from a study of cytomegalovirus exposure and HLA in healthy donors. The study ran its PCR with 60 Vbeta and 13 Jbeta primers. TCRdb's copy holds only in-frame clones and misses some; the assay was immunoSEQ multiplex PCR. Among around 95,000 clones listed, around four fifths were seen once. Whole-study results and caveats: Cytomegalovirus association was listed for 164 TCR beta chains.

CDR3 length equals 19 residues. Losses at the gene ends were 4 bases for V and 0 bases for J; bases not matched to a gene: 15. Germline V gives CDR1 PRHDT, CDR2 FYEKMQ (reference sequence). The clonotype comes from a female donor in good health and CMV-seropositive. This chain uses TRBV13 with TRBJ1-5; TRBD1 agrees at 7 bases. Material: PBMCs. The CDR3 spells CASSSRGPGTPYSNQPQHF. The CDR3 DNA is TGTGCCAGCAGCTCTAGGGGGCCCGGGACACCTTATAGCAATCAGCCCCAGCATTTT. The complete variable domain, with remaining parts taken from reference TRBV13 and TRBJ1-5, reads AAGVIQSPRHLIKEKRETATLKCYPIPRHDTVYWYQQGPGQDPQFLISFYEKMQSDKGSIPDRFSAQQFSDYHSELNMSSLELGDSALYFCASSSRGPGTPYSNQPQHFGDGTRLSIL.